This is a list of T cell receptor beta chains from one sample in a study of blood T cells in healthy people across ages. TCRdb re-called the 5' RACE reads through MiXCR, storing one row per CDR3 protein. The table has roughly 730,000 distinct CDR3 sequences, more than 50% seen once. The sequenced sample consisted of blood. All receptors derive from a man in his forties in good health. The CDR3 runs from the conserved cysteine through the conserved F or W. Each record gives: clone size, D gene, J gene, V gene, CDR3 protein, CDR3 DNA. The D gene is left open where the match is weak. Size values are once, few and many counts, or a class for expanded clones, and some rows have none.

few,NA,TRBJ2-3,TRBV5-1,CASGDDNTDTQYF,TGCGCCAGCGGGGACGACAACACAGATACGCAGTATTTT
NA,NA,TRBJ2-3,TRBV6-1,CASSQFQGSGARLKALDTQYF,TGTGCCAGCAGCCAATTCCAGGGGTCAGGGGCCCGCCTTAAGGCTTTAGATACGCAGTATTTT
NA,NA,TRBJ2-1,TRBV2,CASSDIAYSYNEQFF,TGTGCCAGCAGTGATATAGCGTATTCCTACAATGAGCAGTTCTTC
few,TRBD1,TRBJ1-2,TRBV6-6,CASSPQGSGGYTF,TGTGCCAGCAGTCCACAGGGGAGCGGTGGCTACACCTTC
NA,NA,TRBJ2-6,TRBV6-5,CASSAGANVLTF,TGTGCCAGCAGCGCGGGGGCCAACGTCCTGACTTTC
NA,TRBD1,TRBJ1-6,TRBV29-1,CSVAGTVGSPLHF,TGCAGCGTGGCCGGGACAGTGGGTTCACCCCTCCACTTT
NA,TRBD1,TRBJ1-5,TRBV29-1,CSVEGTGAGQPQHF,TGCAGCGTTGAAGGGACAGGGGCGGGTCAGCCCCAGCATTTT
NA,TRBD1,TRBJ2-5,TRBV6-2/TRBV6-3,CASSSDRDHEETQYF,TGTGCCAGCAGCTCGGACAGGGACCACGAAGAGACCCAGTACTTC
NA,NA,TRBJ2-5,TRBV4-3,CASSLFGAEAHETQYF,TGCGCCAGCAGCCTTTTCGGGGCTGAGGCCCACGAGACCCAGTACTTC
NA,NA,TRBJ2-3,TRBV3-1,CASSQGLGSGTDTQYF,TGTGCCAGCAGCCAAGGGTTAGGGAGCGGCACAGATACGCAGTATTTT
NA,NA,TRBJ2-5,TRBV4-3,CASSQSWGRIQETQYF,TGCGCCAGCAGCCAATCATGGGGACGGATCCAAGAGACCCAGTACTTC
NA,TRBD2,TRBJ2-7,TRBV7-2,CASSSSGAGDYEQYF,TGTGCCAGCAGCTCGTCCGGAGCGGGAGACTACGAGCAGTACTTC
NA,NA,TRBJ1-5,TRBV7-8,CASSLGRNNQPQHF,TGTGCCAGCAGCTTAGGACGGAATAATCAGCCCCAGCATTTT
NA,TRBD2,TRBJ2-2,TRBV4-3,CASSQEVTSGRMHTGELFF,TGCGCCAGCAGCCAAGAGGTGACTAGCGGGAGGATGCACACCGGGGAGCTGTTTTTT
many,NA,TRBJ1-2,TRBV6-1,CASSDPGHRADYGYTF,TGTGCCAGCAGCGATCCGGGACACCGGGCTGACTATGGCTACACCTTC
NA,TRBD1,TRBJ2-3,TRBV2,CASRSWDSSTDTQYF,TGTGCCAGCAGGTCCTGGGACAGTAGCACAGATACGCAGTATTTT
NA,NA,TRBJ2-5,TRBV4-1,CASSHPPDSLQETQYF,TGCGCCAGCAGCCATCCTCCAGACTCTCTCCAAGAGACCCAGTACTTC
NA,TRBD2,TRBJ2-1,TRBV7-2,CASSLARLAGVGEQFF,TGTGCCAGCAGCTTAGCTAGGCTAGCGGGAGTCGGTGAGCAGTTCTTC
once,NA,TRBJ2-1,TRBV5-5,CASSHYGGDEQFF,TGTGCCAGCAGCCACTACGGAGGGGATGAGCAGTTCTTC
NA,TRBD1,TRBJ1-6,TRBV28,CASRPYRQGNSPLHF,TGTGCCAGCAGACCTTACAGACAGGGTAACTCACCCCTCCACTTT
few,NA,TRBJ2-7,TRBV24-1,CATSDLGRGGEQYF,TGTGCCACCAGTGATTTGGGTAGGGGCGGCGAGCAGTACTTC
few,TRBD2,TRBJ2-1,TRBV27,CASSLYAGGYNEQFF,TGTGCCAGCAGTTTATATGCGGGAGGCTACAATGAGCAGTTCTTC
NA,TRBD1,TRBJ1-4,TRBV2,CASRTDRGNEKLFF,TGTGCCAGCCGAACCGACAGGGGTAATGAAAAACTGTTTTTT
NA,TRBD2,TRBJ2-7,TRBV5-4,CASSLSPRETSGRAVLPLYEQYF,TGTGCCAGCAGCTTGTCTCCTAGGGAGACTAGCGGGAGGGCCGTCCTACCCCTCTACGAGCAGTACTTC
NA,TRBD2,TRBJ2-3,TRBV20-1,CSARGYQRESTDTQYF,TGCAGTGCTAGAGGATATCAGCGGGAGTCCACAGATACGCAGTATTTT
NA,NA,TRBJ2-1,TRBV6-1,CASWTQSSYNEQFF,TGTGCCAGCTGGACTCAAAGCTCCTACAATGAGCAGTTCTTC
NA,TRBD1,TRBJ1-2,TRBV6-6,CASGSTGGRGYTF,TGTGCCAGCGGATCCACAGGGGGCAGGGGCTACACCTTC
NA,TRBD2,TRBJ2-3,TRBV7-7,CASSSRSGLAGADTQYF,TGTGCCAGCAGCTCCCGCTCGGGACTAGCGGGAGCAGATACGCAGTATTTT
few,NA,TRBJ1-2,TRBV20-1,CSAAGTSYGYTF,TGCAGTGCCGCAGGGACGAGCTATGGCTACACCTTC
NA,NA,TRBJ2-1,TRBV13,CASSLVQYNEQFF,TGTGCCAGCAGCTTAGTACAGTACAATGAGCAGTTCTTC
NA,TRBD1,TRBJ1-6,TRBV18,CASSPRQGTYNSPLHF,TGTGCCAGCTCACCCCGACAGGGGACCTATAATTCACCCCTCCACTTT
few,TRBD1,TRBJ1-6,TRBV9,CASSPRTGSSYNSPLHF,TGTGCCAGCAGCCCCAGGACAGGGAGCTCCTATAATTCACCCCTCCACTTT
NA,NA,TRBJ2-7,TRBV4-3,CASSRSIEAYEQYF,TGCGCCAGCAGCCGCTCAATCGAGGCCTACGAGCAGTACTTC
NA,TRBD1,TRBJ2-1,TRBV2,CASSSTGGCEQFF,TGTGCCAGCAGCTCAACAGGGGGCTGTGAGCAGTTCTTC
NA,TRBD1,TRBJ2-5,TRBV2,CASGTEQETQYF,TGTGCCAGCGGGACAGAACAAGAGACCCAGTACTTC
NA,TRBD1,TRBJ2-3,TRBV24-1,CATSDHKGAHLFDTQYF,TGTGCCACCAGTGATCATAAGGGGGCCCACCTCTTCGATACGCAGTATTTT
many,TRBD2,TRBJ2-7,TRBV6-5,CASSYGTSGDYEQYF,TGTGCCAGCAGTTACGGAACTAGCGGGGACTACGAGCAGTACTTC